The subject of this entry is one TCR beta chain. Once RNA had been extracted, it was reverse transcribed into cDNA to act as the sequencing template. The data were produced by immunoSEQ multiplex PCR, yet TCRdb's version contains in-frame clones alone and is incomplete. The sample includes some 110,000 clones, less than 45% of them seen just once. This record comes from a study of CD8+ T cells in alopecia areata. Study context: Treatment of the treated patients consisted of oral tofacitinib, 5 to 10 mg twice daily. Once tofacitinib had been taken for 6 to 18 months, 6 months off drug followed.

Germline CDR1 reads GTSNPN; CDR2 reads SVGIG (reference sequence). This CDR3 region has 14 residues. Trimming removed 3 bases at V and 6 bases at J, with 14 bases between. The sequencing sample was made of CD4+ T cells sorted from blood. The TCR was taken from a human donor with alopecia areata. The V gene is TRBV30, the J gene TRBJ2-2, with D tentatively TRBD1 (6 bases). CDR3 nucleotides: TGTGCCTGGAGCAAGACAGGCCCGGCCGGGGAGCTGTTTTTT. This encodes CAWSKTGPAGELFF.